This TCR beta chain was sequenced for a study of memory CD4+ T cells and cytomegalovirus serostatus. On the study more broadly: Of the healthy Belgian adults, several were CMV seropositive and about 24 seronegative.

With 6 bases removed from V and 0 bases from J, the gap between germline ends came to 15 bases. CDR3 length: 17 residues. Profiling relied on immunoSEQ multiplex PCR, and the TCRdb table lists in-frame clones only, not all of them. The sample comprises under 80,000 clones, 82% of which are singletons, and 0.88% rests with the top ten. Single viable CD3+CD4+CD8-CD45RO+ cells were sorted as the memory CD4+ T cells. The sample was memory CD4+ T cells from blood. The chain uses TRBV23-1 and TRBJ1-6; D unresolved. TRBV23-1 is assigned to the ORF class and has an uncertain function. The receptor comes from an adult in good health and CMV-seronegative. The CDR3 region has the DNA TGCGCCAGCAGCCCTAGGGCCCCCAGCTCCTATAATTCACCCCTCCACTTT. Translation gives CASSPRAPSSYNSPLHF.